The TCR beta chain under discussion was sequenced for a study of shared clonotypes between healthy human individuals (TCRdb year 2020). Background on the whole study: Two women and a few men aged 18 to 49 years were included in the cohort. For each donor, CD4 naive and CD4 memory were each run on three plates, CD8 naive on two plates, and CD8 memory on one plate. The study deeply sequenced blood TCR repertoires of five healthy adults to estimate repertoire size and the extent of clonotype sharing between individuals. To increase sequencing depth and limit assay-specific biases, different laboratories used diverse techniques to prepare libraries and sequence TCR repertoires. Each donor's leukapheresis produced roughly between about 0.8 and 8.9 billion PBMCs.

Overall study results and their limits: Rarefaction of sorted-subset datasets indicated incomplete sequencing despite the large sequencing depth. Pairwise subsampling led to the expectation that sequencing depth would affect the degree of clonotype sharing among donors. Sampling was limited to blood, and TCR repertoires in tissue likely differ from TCR repertoires in blood. Clonotypes shared by all four sorted-subset donors showed higher generation probabilities than non-shared clonotypes. Because the study included a small number of donors, the genetic and exposure-history diversity represented was limited. When a handful of donors were compared, the shared fraction of clonotypes was roughly 5% for naive CD4, around 3.6% for naive CD8, roughly 2.3% for memory CD4, and approximately 0.4% for memory CD8. Naive subsets generally had larger estimated clonotype richness than memory subsets did.

CD8 naive samples were CD45RO-negative cells positively selected for CCR7, giving a CD45RA+CCR7+ population that excluded TemRA cells. Donors were healthy HIV-negative adults with no recently reported acute infections or vaccinations. Every donor was a Caucasian adult residing in Nashville, Tennessee, USA. After blood collection by leukapheresis, PBMCs were isolated using Ficoll-Histopaque density gradient centrifugation and then cryopreserved in the vapor phase of liquid nitrogen. Analytical flow cytometry was used to check the purity and quantity of each magnetically sorted T cell population. Each sorted fraction had its genomic DNA isolated and then quantified by UV absorbance on a Nanodrop 2000c. Comment on this clone: It has no known antigen specificity. The record has no base qualities; no much larger clone is one base away.

Reading from cysteine to phenylalanine, the CDR3 counts 15 amino acids. Only the CDR3 portion is preserved as DNA: 45 bases, with reading frame beginning at the first base. The germline V gene provides CDR1 SGHTA and CDR2 FQGNSA. V is cut by 1 base and J by 1 base, and the space between the germline ends is 10 bases. Using the deep immunoSEQ assay, TCR CDR3 regions were amplified from genomic DNA by multiplex PCR. Extracted genomic DNA from each cell subset was spread evenly across all wells of several immunoSEQ 96-well plates, with each plate serving as a replicate. For sorted subsets, approximately 210 ng genomic DNA, equal to about 30,000 T cell genomes, was loaded into each replicate PCR. Purified libraries were measured with a Qubit 3.0 fluorometer, size-checked on a Bioanalyzer 2100, and measured again with the KAPA Library Quantification kit. Every immunoSEQ 96-well plate was sequenced on a dedicated single-read 150-cycle Illumina NextSeq 550 flow cell. The authors' analysis ran thus. Because the immunoSEQ output included only junctional sequences and no quality scores, the filtering could not be the same as the filtering used for full-length reads. Sequences were annotated with PyIR, a Python wrapper for IgBLAST v1.9, using IMGT germline references to assign V/J genes and CDR3. Reads were removed for weak V/J assignments (E-value above 1e-6), missing CDR3, stop codons, out-of-frame junctions, or ambiguous translated residues. V3J clonotypes were defined by identical inferred V gene, J gene, and CDR3 amino acid sequence. Percentage overlap between repertoires was calculated by dividing the number of shared unique clonotypes by the size of the smaller repertoire. Richness of each repertoire was evaluated using RTK rarefaction, the Chao1 estimator, and Recon v2.1 estimates of unobserved clonotypes. OLGA was used to compute generation probabilities for all TCRbeta clonotypes that the gDNA method yielded from a handful of donors. Imported from immuneACCESS, the table was reduced by TCRdb to in-frame sequences with V and J called. These copies leave out some clones; in studies compared against another copy, an unresolved V gene accounts for under half, and the cause of the remainder is not known. Clone size and V and J calls were adopted from that table, with D and trimming inferred from the DNA. The sample table records hundreds of thousands of clones; approximately 95% of these occur just once. Approximately 0.12% of the sample lies in the top ten.

Material for sequencing was naive CD8+ T cells sorted from blood. Per the publication, the cell subset or site label means: CD45RA+CCR7+. This TCR derives from a woman in her 30s in good health. Recombination joined TRBV7-2 with TRBJ1-1, with no confidently assigned D gene. CDR3 loop: CASSLVVRGNTEAFF. The nucleotide sequence is given as TGTGCCAGCAGCTTAGTTGTCCGGGGGAACACTGAAGCTTTCTTT.